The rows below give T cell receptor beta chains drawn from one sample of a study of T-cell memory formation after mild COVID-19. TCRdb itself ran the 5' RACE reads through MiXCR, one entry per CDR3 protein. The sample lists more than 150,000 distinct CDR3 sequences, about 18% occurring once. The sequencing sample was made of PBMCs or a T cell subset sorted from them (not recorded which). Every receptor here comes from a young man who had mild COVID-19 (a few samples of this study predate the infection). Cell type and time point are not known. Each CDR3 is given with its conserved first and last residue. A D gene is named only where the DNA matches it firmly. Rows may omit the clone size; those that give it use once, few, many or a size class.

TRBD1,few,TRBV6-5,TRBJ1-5,TGTGCCAGCAGAGGACAGGGCGTTGCGGGCAATCAGCCCCAGCATTTT,CASRGQGVAGNQPQHF
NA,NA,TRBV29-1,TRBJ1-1,TGCAGCACCGGACACTGGGACACTGAAGCTTTCTTT,CSTGHWDTEAFF
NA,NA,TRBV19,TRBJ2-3,TGTGCCAGTAGTATAGATCCGGGGCTGGGATTAGATACGCAGTATTTT,CASSIDPGLGLDTQYF
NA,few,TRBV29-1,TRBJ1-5,TGCAGCGTTGGTTCCCGGGCTTATCAGCCCCAGCATTTT,CSVGSRAYQPQHF
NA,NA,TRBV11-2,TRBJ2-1,TGTGCCAGCAGCTTGAACACCGATGAGCAGTTCTTC,CASSLNTDEQFF
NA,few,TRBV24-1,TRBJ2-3,TGTGCCACCAGTGGCCAGGCAGATACGCAGTATTTT,CATSGQADTQYF
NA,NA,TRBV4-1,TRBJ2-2,TGCGCCAGCAGCCCCCGGGGCCCTCGGAACACCGGGGAGCTGTTTTTT,CASSPRGPRNTGELFF
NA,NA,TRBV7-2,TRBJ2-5,TGTGCCAGCAGCTTAAGACGGACTCAAGAGACCCAGTACTTC,CASSLRRTQETQYF
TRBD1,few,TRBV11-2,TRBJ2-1,TGTGCCAGTGAACAGGGGTATGAGCAGTTCTTC,CASEQGYEQFF
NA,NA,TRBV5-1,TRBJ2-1,TGCGCCAGCCAGGGGCTAGCGTCCTACAATGAGCAGTTCTTC,CASQGLASYNEQFF
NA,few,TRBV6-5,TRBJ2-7,TGTGCCAGCAGTTCAGGGGATCGCTACGAGCAGTACTTC,CASSSGDRYEQYF
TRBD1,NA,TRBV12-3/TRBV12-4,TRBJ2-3,TGTGCCAGCAGTTACCGGGACAGGGCAGATACGCAGTATTTT,CASSYRDRADTQYF
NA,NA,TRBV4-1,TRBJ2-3,TGCGCCAGCAGCCCCTACGTGGGGGGAAATACAGATACGCAGTATTTT,CASSPYVGGNTDTQYF
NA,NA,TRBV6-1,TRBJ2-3,TGTGCCAGCACTGACCGGCCACTAGTCGCCACAGATACGCAGTATTTT,CASTDRPLVATDTQYF
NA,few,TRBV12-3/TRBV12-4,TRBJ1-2,TGTGCCAGCAGACAGATTAAAGGGTCTGGCTACACCTTC,CASRQIKGSGYTF
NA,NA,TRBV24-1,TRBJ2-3,TGTGCCACCAGGGGGGACCCCTTAAGCACAGATACGCAGTATTTT,CATRGDPLSTDTQYF
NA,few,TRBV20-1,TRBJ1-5,TGCAGTGCCTCTCTAGGGAGCAATCAGCCCCAGCATTTT,CSASLGSNQPQHF
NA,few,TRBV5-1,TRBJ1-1,TGCGCCAGCAGCTTGGACGGGCCGGGTATGAACACTGAAGCTTTCTTT,CASSLDGPGMNTEAFF
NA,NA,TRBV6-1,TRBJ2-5,TGTGCCAGCAGTGAACAGGGACGGGAGACCCAGTACTTC,CASSEQGRETQYF
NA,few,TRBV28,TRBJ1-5,TGTGCCAGCACCCTTATCGGTCAGCCCCAGCATTTT,CASTLIGQPQHF
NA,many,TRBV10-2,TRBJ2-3,TGCGCCAGCAGTGAGCAGGGTCAAGATACGCAGTATTTT,CASSEQGQDTQYF
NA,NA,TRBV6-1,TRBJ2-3,TGTGCCAGCACGGAAAGGACCGGATTCCCAGATACGCAGTATTTT,CASTERTGFPDTQYF
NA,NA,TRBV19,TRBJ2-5,TGTGCCAGTCAGCCCGGGACCCCTCCAGAGACCCAGTACTTC,CASQPGTPPETQYF
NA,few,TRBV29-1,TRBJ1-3,TGCAGCGCTCGGACAGACTCAACACACTCTGGAAACACCATATATTTT,CSARTDSTHSGNTIYF
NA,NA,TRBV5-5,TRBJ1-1,TGTGCCGTCCACTCCGGGGCGGAGTTGACTGAAGCTTTCTTT,CAVHSGAELTEAFF
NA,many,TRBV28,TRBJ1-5,TGTGCCAGCAACAGGTACGGCAATCAGCCCCAGCATTTT,CASNRYGNQPQHF
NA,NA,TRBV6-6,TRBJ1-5,TGTGCCAGCAGATACAGGAATCAGCCCCAGCATTTT,CASRYRNQPQHF
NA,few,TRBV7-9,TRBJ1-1,TGTGCCAGCAGATGGTCCGAGAACACTGAAGCTTTCTTT,CASRWSENTEAFF
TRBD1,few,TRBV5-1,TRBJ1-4,TGCGCCAGCAGCTTCACAGGGGGCATTGGTGAAAAACTGTTTTTT,CASSFTGGIGEKLFF
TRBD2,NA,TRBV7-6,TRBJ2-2,TGTGCCAGCAGCTTACGCGGGACTAGCGGGGGGGCCCTGTCAAACACCGGTGAGCTGTTTTTT,CASSLRGTSGGALSNTGELFF
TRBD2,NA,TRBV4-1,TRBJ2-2,TGCGCCAGCAGCAGGGGTATAGCGGGGGTCAACACCGGGGAGCTGTTTTTT,CASSRGIAGVNTGELFF